This T cell receptor beta chain was retrieved from a study of CD8 T cells in Susac syndrome. Random hexamers were used to reverse transcribe the RNA input (about 0.45 to 1 ug). The TCR beta CDR3 was amplified by immunoSEQ multiplex PCR across 54 Vbeta, 13 Jbeta. Using its own MiXCR run on the immunoSEQ multiplex PCR reads, TCRdb lists one record per CDR3 protein. The repertoire holds 150,000 or so distinct CDR3 sequences, with less than 95% as singletons. This CDR3 contains 15 residues. V lost 5 bases and J lost 7; bases outside the gene matches: 11. CDR1 MNHEY and CDR2 SMNVEV come from the germline V gene (reference sequence). From blood CD8+ and CD4+ T cells, the TCR beta chain was sequenced.

This chain links TRBV27 with TRBJ2-1; 7 bases fit TRBD2. The source of this sequence is a human donor with multiple sclerosis. Input material: CD4+ T cells from PBMCs. The CDR3 DNA is TGTGCCAGCAGTCGCGGTGACGCGGGAGTTAATGAGCAGTTCTTC. It codes for CASSRGDAGVNEQFF.